This record looks at one T cell receptor (beta chain) sequence and its context. At one end the junction does not follow the germline gene, possibly because of a read error. The record originates from a study of T cells in localized non-small cell lung cancer. CDR1 is SGDLS, CDR2 YYNGEE, per germline. The CDR3 spans 13 residues. Data came from immunoSEQ multiplex PCR; TCRdb stores just in-frame clones and leaves some out. Of 50,000 to 55,000 clones listed, more than 85% are singletons. The sample consisted of PBMCs, taken before any cancer treatment. The sequence was obtained from a female donor with stage II lung adenocarcinoma. The V call is TRBV9, the J call TRBJ1-6; D might be TRBD1 (6 bases). CDR3 DNA: TGTGCCAGCAGCGCTACAGGGAATTTACCCCTCCACTTT. The encoded protein is CASSATGNLPLHF.